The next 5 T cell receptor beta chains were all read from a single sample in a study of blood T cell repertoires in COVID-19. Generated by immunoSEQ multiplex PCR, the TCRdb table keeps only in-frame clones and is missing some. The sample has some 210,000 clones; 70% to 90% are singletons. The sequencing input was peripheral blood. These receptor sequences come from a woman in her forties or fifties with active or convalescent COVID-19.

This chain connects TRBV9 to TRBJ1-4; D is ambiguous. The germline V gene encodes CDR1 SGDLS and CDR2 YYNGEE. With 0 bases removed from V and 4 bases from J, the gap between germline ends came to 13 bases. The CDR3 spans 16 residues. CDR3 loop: CASSVGLRGSNEKLFF. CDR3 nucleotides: TGTGCCAGCAGCGTAGGTCTTCGTGGCAGTAATGAAAAACTGTTTTTT.

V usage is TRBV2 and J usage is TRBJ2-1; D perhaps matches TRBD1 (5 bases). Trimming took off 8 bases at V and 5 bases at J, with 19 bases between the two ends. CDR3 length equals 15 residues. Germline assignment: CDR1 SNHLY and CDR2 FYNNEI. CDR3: CASQGERQGNNEQFF. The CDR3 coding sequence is TGTGCCAGCCAAGGTGAAAGGCAGGGTAACAATGAGCAGTTCTTC.

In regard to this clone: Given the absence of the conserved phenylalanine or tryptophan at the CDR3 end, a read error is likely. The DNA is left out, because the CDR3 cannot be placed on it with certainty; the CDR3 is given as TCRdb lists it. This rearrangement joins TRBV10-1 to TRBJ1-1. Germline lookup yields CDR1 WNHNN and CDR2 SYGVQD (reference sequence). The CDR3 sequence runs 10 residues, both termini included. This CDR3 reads CASSEPVGAV.

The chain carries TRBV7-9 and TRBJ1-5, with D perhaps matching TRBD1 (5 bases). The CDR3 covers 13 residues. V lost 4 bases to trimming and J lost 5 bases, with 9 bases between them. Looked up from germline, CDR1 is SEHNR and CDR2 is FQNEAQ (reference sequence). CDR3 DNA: TGTGCCAGCAGCTACGGGGGGTATCAGCCCCAGCATTTT. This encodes CASSYGGYQPQHF.

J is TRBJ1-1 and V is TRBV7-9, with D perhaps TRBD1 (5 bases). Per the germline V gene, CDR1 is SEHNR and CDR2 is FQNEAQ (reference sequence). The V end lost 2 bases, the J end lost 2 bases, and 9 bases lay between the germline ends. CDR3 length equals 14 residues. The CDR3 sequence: CASSLQGGNTEAFF. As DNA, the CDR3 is TGTGCCAGCAGCTTACAGGGAGGAAACACTGAAGCTTTCTTT.